The next 13 T cell receptor beta chains were all read from a single sample in a study of blood T cell repertoires in COVID-19. The data were produced by immunoSEQ multiplex PCR, yet TCRdb's version contains in-frame clones alone and is incomplete. The table records 250,000 or so clones, 75% to 95% of them present only once. The specimen was PBMCs or T cells enriched from blood (not recorded which). The source is a man aged 40-49 years who had been exposed to COVID-19.

This sequence joins TRBV2 and TRBJ2-6; 10 nucleotides line up with TRBD1. Germline CDR1 reads SNHLY; CDR2 reads FYNNEI. The CDR3 contains 13 residues. The J segment lost 12 bases and the V segment lost 9 bases, leaving 8 bases of the junction unmatched. The CDR3 region has the DNA TGTGCCAGTATGGGACAGGGGTTTATCGTCCTGACTTTC. The encoded protein is CASMGQGFIVLTF.

The V and J genes are TRBV7-3 and TRBJ2-7; tentative D call: TRBD2 (5 bases). Trimming shortened V by 2 bases and J by 5 bases, and 13 bases separated the two germline ends. CDR3 size: 14 residues. Germline V lookup: CDR1 SGHTA, CDR2 FQGTGA. The CDR3 DNA is TGTGCCAGCAGCTTAGGACCCACTAGTCACGAGCAGTACTTC. Its translation: CASSLGPTSHEQYF.

The genes are TRBV14 and TRBJ2-1, with no clear D. The CDR3 sequence is 15 residues long. Trimming removed 1 base from V and 7 bases from J, with 14 bases in between. Germline CDR1 and CDR2: SGHDN and FVKESK. The CDR3 bases are TGTGCCAGCAGCCAAGGATCTGGGCCCTGGAATGAGCAGTTCTTC. Its protein product is CASSQGSGPWNEQFF.

The rearrangement uses TRBV30 and TRBJ2-7, with D possibly TRBD1 on 5 matching bases. From germline, CDR1 is GTSNPN and CDR2 SVGIG (reference sequence). The CDR3 is 12 amino acids. The V gene lost 4 bases and the J gene lost 2 bases, with 9 bases spanning the gap. CDR3 in DNA: TGTGCCTGGAATAGGACACCCTACGAGCAGTACTTC. Its translation: CAWNRTPYEQYF. Complete variable domain (other parts from reference TRBV30 and TRBJ2-7): SQTIHQWPATLVQPVGSPLSLECTVEGTSNPNLYWYRQAAGRGLQLLFYSVGIGQISSEVPQNLSASRPQDRQFILSSKKLLLSDSGFYLCAWNRTPYEQYFGPGTRLTVT.

The chain links TRBV10-3 to TRBJ1-2; TRBD1 matches 9 bases. Unmatched junction bases numbered 5, after V lost 5 bases and J lost 7 bases. This CDR3 contains 13 residues. Germline lookup yields CDR1 ENHRY and CDR2 SYGVKD. CDR3 coding DNA: TGTGCCATCAGTTACAGGGGGCTAGGTGGCTACACCTTC. It translates to CAISYRGLGGYTF.

J is TRBJ2-1 and V is TRBV3-1 (or the pseudogene TRBV3-2), with 7 bases that match TRBD1. The CDR3 sequence is 18 residues long. Germline CDR1 LGHDT, CDR2 YNNKEL (reference sequence). V trimming: 4 bases; J trimming: 3 bases; junction bases outside the gene matches: 15. CDR3 DNA sequence: TGTGCCAGCAGCCCAGATAACTTTAGGACAGGCATCTACAATGAGCAGTTCTTC. This gives the protein CASSPDNFRTGIYNEQFF.

This clone appeared a single time. This chain uses TRBV7-9 with TRBJ2-5, with D possibly TRBD2 on 5 matching bases. Germline CDR1 SEHNR, CDR2 FQNEAQ (reference sequence). Trimming pared 3 bases from V and 5 bases from J, leaving 13 bases between. This CDR3 has 14 amino acids. The CDR3 sequence: CASSFPGISETQYF. CDR3 DNA: TGTGCCAGCAGCTTCCCCGGGATCTCGGAGACCCAGTACTTC.

The genes are TRBV19 and TRBJ1-2; D uncertain. V gave up 7 bases and J gave up 1 base, with 16 bases separating them. Germline V gene lookup returns CDR1 LNHDA and CDR2 SQIVND (reference sequence). This CDR3 is 15 amino acids long. CDR3 sequence: CASIPAGPLNYGYTF. CDR3 in DNA: TGTGCCAGTATCCCTGCAGGTCCTCTTAACTATGGCTACACCTTC. The variable domain in full, completed from reference TRBV19 and TRBJ1-2, reads DGGITQSPKYLFRKEGQNVTLSCEQNLNHDAMYWYRQDPGQGLRLIYYSQIVNDFQKGDIAEGYSVSREKKESFPLTVTSAQKNPTAFYLCASIPAGPLNYGYTFGSGTRLTVV.

The genes are TRBV19 and TRBJ1-1, with D maybe TRBD1 (5 bases). The CDR3 runs to 13 residues. The ends were cut back, 7 bases at V and 3 bases at J, with 12 bases in the middle. In germline, CDR1 is LNHDA, CDR2 SQIVND (reference sequence). CDR3 loop: CASNQGGDTEAFF. CDR3 DNA sequence: TGTGCCAGTAATCAGGGTGGGGACACTGAAGCTTTCTTT.

This chain uses TRBV27 with TRBJ2-2; the match to TRBD1 covers 7 bases. CDR1 is MNHEY, CDR2 SMNVEV, per germline (reference sequence). With V trimmed by 7 bases and J by 0 bases, 17 bases remained unmatched. The CDR3 runs to 19 residues. CDR3 protein: CASTTLVVRGRPNTGELFF. CDR3 in DNA: TGTGCCAGCACCACTCTGGTGGTCAGGGGGAGACCGAACACCGGGGAGCTGTTTTTT.

The gene calls are TRBV2 and TRBJ1-4, with TRBD1 matching over 12 bases. The CDR3 is 16 residues long. V shed 6 bases, J shed 8 bases, and the junction held 10 bases outside the gene matches. CDR1 and CDR2 (germline): SNHLY, FYNNEI. Here the CDR3 DNA reads TGTGCCAGCAGGCCCGGGACAGGGGGCGCGGTAGAAAAACTGTTTTTT. Translated, it gives CASRPGTGGAVEKLFF.

The V call is TRBV19, the J call TRBJ2-7; TRBD1 aligns across 10 bases. J gave up 3 bases and V 9 bases, and 8 bases lay outside the gene matches. The CDR3 runs to 14 residues. Germline V gives CDR1 LNHDA, CDR2 SQIVND (reference sequence). CDR3 nucleotide sequence: TGTGCCAGCCAAGTGGGACAGGGGAACTACGAGCAGTACTTC. This sequence encodes CASQVGQGNYEQYF.

This clone occurred once. The chain joins TRBV9 to TRBJ2-2, with D uncertain. The CDR3 runs to 14 residues. From germline, CDR1 is SGDLS and CDR2 YYNGEE. V shed 2 bases and J shed 1 base, with 6 bases lying between them. CDR3 residues: CASSVYQNTGELFF. The CDR3 coding sequence is TGTGCCAGCAGCGTCTATCAGAACACCGGGGAGCTGTTTTTT.